A single sample is the source of the 8 T cell receptor beta chains below, sequenced in a study of blood T cell repertoires in COVID-19. TCRdb's table, derived via immunoSEQ multiplex PCR, lists solely in-frame clones and lacks some. The sample records around 83,000 clones, 75% to 90% being singletons. What was sequenced was peripheral blood. These receptors came from a man aged 65 to 85 with active or convalescent COVID-19.

The chain links TRBV19 to TRBJ2-6, with a possible D match to TRBD2 (6 bases). This CDR3 has 15 amino acids. V lost 4 bases, J lost 2 bases, and 9 bases lay in between. Per germline, CDR1 LNHDA and CDR2 SQIVND (reference sequence). The CDR3 spells CASSRREAGANVLTF. The CDR3 DNA follows: TGTGCCAGTAGTAGGAGGGAGGCTGGGGCCAACGTCCTGACTTTC.

This chain links TRBV7-9 with TRBJ2-7; TRBD1 aligns across 8 bases. With V trimmed by 5 bases and J by 0 bases, 3 bases remained unmatched. Germline values: CDR1 SEHNR, CDR2 FQNEAQ (reference sequence). The CDR3 totals 14 residues. CDR3 region: CASSGQGVSYEQYF. The DNA of the CDR3 is TGTGCCAGCAGCGGACAGGGAGTCTCCTACGAGCAGTACTTC.

This rearrangement joins TRBV5-6 to TRBJ1-4; 7 nucleotides match TRBD1. The CDR3 is 14 amino acids. J lost 8 bases, V lost 4 bases, and 8 bases had no gene match. Per germline, CDR1 SGHDT and CDR2 YYEEEE. For the CDR3, the DNA is TGTGCCAGCAGCGTGGCTGGGACAGAGGAAAAACTGTTTTTT. Its protein is CASSVAGTEEKLFF.

The gene calls are TRBV7-9 and TRBJ1-1; 7 nucleotides match TRBD1. The V gene's germline CDR1 is SEHNR and CDR2 FQNEAQ (reference sequence). Losses at the gene ends were 1 base for V and 2 bases for J; bases not matched to a gene: 1. The CDR3 is 14 amino acids. The CDR3 region is CASSLGQGNTEAFF. The CDR3 DNA reads as TGTGCCAGCAGCTTAGGACAGGGAAACACTGAAGCTTTCTTT.

J is TRBJ2-5 and V is TRBV19, with D perhaps matching TRBD1 (6 bases). The CDR3 consists of 14 residues. Germline V gene lookup returns CDR1 LNHDA and CDR2 SQIVND (reference sequence). V shed 2 bases and J shed 7 bases, with 14 bases lying between them. The CDR3 reads CASSIHPGDGTQYF. The CDR3 nucleotides are TGTGCCAGTAGTATACACCCAGGGGACGGGACCCAGTACTTC.

The chain combines TRBV9 with TRBJ2-3; TRBD1 aligns across 8 bases. The CDR3 extends over 16 amino acids. Germline trimming cut 0 bases from V and 9 bases from J; bases unmatched to any gene: 12. The germline CDR1 and CDR2 sequences are SGDLS and YYNGEE. Here the CDR3 DNA reads TGTGCCAGCAGCGTAGTTGGACAGGGAGAGATAGGAACGCAGTATTTT. Protein sequence: CASSVVGQGEIGTQYF.

The chain joins TRBV30 to TRBJ1-2, with D unclear. CDR1 and CDR2 (germline): GTSNPN, SVGIG (reference sequence). The V gene lost 3 bases and the J gene lost 2 bases, with 10 bases spanning the gap. This CDR3 is built from 13 residues. The DNA for the CDR3 is TGTGCCTGGAGCCCCGGTTTAAACTATGGCTACACCTTC. Encoded protein: CAWSPGLNYGYTF.

The rearrangement joins TRBV3-1 (or the pseudogene TRBV3-2) to TRBJ2-7; no firm D call. The V gene lost 0 bases and the J gene lost 3 bases, with 12 bases spanning the gap. The CDR3 contains 15 residues. Germline V lookup: CDR1 LGHDT, CDR2 YNNKEL (reference sequence). DNA for the CDR3: TGTGCCAGCAGCCAAGATATCCTCCTCGGCTACGAGCAGTACTTC. Residues: CASSQDILLGYEQYF.